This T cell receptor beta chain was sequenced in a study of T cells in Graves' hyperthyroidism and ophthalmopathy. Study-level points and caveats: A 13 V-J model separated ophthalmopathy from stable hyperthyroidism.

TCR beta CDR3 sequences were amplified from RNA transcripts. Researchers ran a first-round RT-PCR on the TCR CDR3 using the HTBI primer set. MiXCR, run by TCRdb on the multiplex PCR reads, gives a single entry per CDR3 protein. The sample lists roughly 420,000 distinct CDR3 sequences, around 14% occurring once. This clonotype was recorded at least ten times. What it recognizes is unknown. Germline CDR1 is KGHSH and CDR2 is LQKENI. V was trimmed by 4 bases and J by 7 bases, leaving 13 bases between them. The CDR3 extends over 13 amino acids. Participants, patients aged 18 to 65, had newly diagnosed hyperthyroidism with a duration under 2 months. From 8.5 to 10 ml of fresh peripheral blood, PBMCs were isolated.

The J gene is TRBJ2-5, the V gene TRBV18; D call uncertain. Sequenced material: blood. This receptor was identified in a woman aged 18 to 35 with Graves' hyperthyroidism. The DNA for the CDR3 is TGTGCCAGCTCACGGAACGACGTGGGGACCCAGTACTTC. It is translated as CASSRNDVGTQYF.